Sequencing of this TCR beta chain was carried out in a study of blood T cell repertoires in COVID-19. Study information: Donors in the United States, Italy and Spain gave samples during acute or convalescent COVID-19.

Germline V gives CDR1 SGHTA, CDR2 FQGNSA. Trimming cost V 4 bases and J 6 bases, with 5 bases left between them. The CDR3 loop spans 11 amino acids. In the original workflow: Amplifying reference gene primers gave estimates of nucleated cell counts. Produced via immunoSEQ multiplex PCR; TCRdb's table is partial and in-frame only. The D gene and trimming were derived from the DNA, and the V and J assignments and clone size from that table. The top ten clones hold 15% to 20% of a sample with about 62,000 clones, approximately 92% of them seen once. Patients from Seattle were sampled longitudinally, starting during active infection.

This chain joins TRBV7-2 and TRBJ2-3; D gene uncertain. The clonotype comes from a woman in her fifties or sixties with COVID-19, enrolled during active disease. Sequences were obtained from peripheral blood. The CDR3 spells CASSSADTQYF. Here the CDR3 DNA reads TGTGCCAGCAGCTCTGCGGATACGCAGTATTTT.